This TCR beta chain came from a study of cytomegalovirus exposure and HLA in healthy donors. Of note for this clone: Its cognate antigen is unknown.

The study ran its PCR with 60 Vbeta and 13 Jbeta primers. The authors' processing: Per a later analysis, the number of unique TCR beta chains was some 80 million, of which some 10 million were shared. Here immunoSEQ multiplex PCR was the method, and the copy in TCRdb shows in-frame clones only, minus some. D and trimming were read from the DNA, whereas the V and J calls and clone size are those reported in that table. The repertoire holds tens of thousands of clones, with more than 55% as singletons. General observations from the study: Later analysis identified a missense DCLRE1C variant that was linked to TCR beta V- and J-gene trimming.

This receptor was identified in a human donor in good health. Sequencing input: PBMCs.

CDR3 DNA: TGTGCCATCAGGGACAGGGGCACAGATACGCAGTATTTT. Amino acid sequence: CAIRDRGTDTQYF. The chain uses TRBV10-3 and TRBJ2-3; TRBD1 agrees at 8 bases. This CDR3 has 13 amino acids. With V trimmed by 6 bases and J by 1 base, 0 bases remained unmatched. Germline lookup yields CDR1 ENHRY and CDR2 SYGVKD.